This T cell receptor (beta chain) is drawn from a study of blood T cell repertoires in COVID-19. This CDR3 comprises 22 residues. Germline CDR1 SGHRS, CDR2 YFSETQ. V lost 4 bases, J lost 2 bases, and 19 bases stayed unmatched. Source study methods: Reference gene primers were amplified, and this amplification served to estimate nucleated cell counts. Clones were sequenced by immunoSEQ multiplex PCR, and TCRdb holds only the in-frame ones, with some missing. Clone size and the V and J calls come from that table; the DNA yielded D and trimming. This sample has roughly 7,300 clones, with more than 85% found just once.

This receptor was identified in a human donor in a cohort sampled during active COVID-19. This sequence joins TRBV5-1 and TRBJ2-3; 16 bases agree with TRBD2. Material: peripheral blood. The CDR3 is CASSPSPGTSGGAQHPTDTQYF. The DNA for the CDR3 is TGCGCCAGCAGCCCCTCTCCCGGGACTAGCGGGGGGGCCCAACACCCCACAGATACGCAGTATTTT.